This T cell receptor beta chain comes out of a study of cytomegalovirus exposure and HLA in healthy donors. The overall study: Clustering assigned 70% to 90% of the 350 to 450 genotyped donors to the Caucasian-associated ancestry cluster. Regarding the study as a whole: Because they were indistinguishable, some V segments, including TRBV6-2 and TRBV6-3, were excluded. According to the study, roughly 160 TCR beta chains were cytomegalovirus-associated.

Trimming removed 0 bases from V and 4 bases from J; junction bases left unmatched: 13. CDR3 length equals 19 residues. Germline CDR1 is SGHTS and CDR2 is YDEGEE. Worth noting for this clone: No antigen is known for it.

PCR employed 60 Vbeta and 13 Jbeta primers. Generated by immunoSEQ multiplex PCR, the TCRdb table keeps only in-frame clones and is missing some. Of around 130,000 clones in the sample, 60% to 85% were seen once. V and J are TRBV5-8 and TRBJ1-2, with TRBD1 matching 12 bases. Sequencing input: PBMCs. The source of this sequence is a man aged 25 to 45 in good health and CMV-seronegative. CDR3 nucleotides: TGTGCCAGCAGCTTGGACTACGGGACAGGGGGCAATCCTGGCTATGGCTACACCTTC. Its translation: CASSLDYGTGGNPGYGYTF.